Following are 17 T cell receptor beta chains from one sample sequenced in a study of OX40 agonist ivuxolimab in advanced cancers. This table comes from immunoSEQ multiplex PCR, and its TCRdb copy is limited to in-frame clones, with some not included. The table lists about 38,000 clones, about 89% of them singletons. Sequencing used CD4+ or CD8+ T cells sorted from blood, obtained in a trial of the OX40 agonist ivuxolimab. Receptor source: an adult with an advanced solid tumor such as melanoma, head and neck, liver or kidney cancer.

The chain employs TRBV19 and TRBJ2-5; D might be TRBD1 (5 bases). The length of the CDR3 is 15 residues. Germline lookup yields CDR1 LNHDA and CDR2 SQIVND (reference sequence). Between the trimmed V and J ends, which lost 1 base and 4 bases, there was a span of 13 bases. This CDR3 is CASSIVAGRAETQYF. For the CDR3, the DNA is TGTGCCAGTAGTATAGTCGCAGGCAGGGCAGAGACCCAGTACTTC.

A single count supports this clone. The V call is TRBV30, the J call TRBJ1-1, with 10 nucleotides matching TRBD1. Trimming at V came to 0 bases and at J to 5 bases, leaving 3 bases not matched to a gene. Germline CDR1 and CDR2: GTSNPN and SVGIG (reference sequence). This CDR3 is 14 amino acids long. The CDR3 loop reads CAWSVGQGETEAFF. In nucleotides, the CDR3 is TGTGCCTGGAGTGTAGGACAGGGGGAAACTGAAGCTTTCTTT.

The gene calls are TRBV7-5 and TRBJ1-2; the table's D gene call, TRBD1, was not cross checked with the DNA. TRBV7-5 corresponds to a pseudogene. This CDR3 is built from 9 residues. The CDR3 nucleotides are TGTGCCAGAAAGGACAGACCCGTCTTC. Its protein product is CARKDRPVF.

This clone came up once. The chain couples TRBV13 to TRBJ1-1; the D gene is possibly TRBD1 (5 bases). Germline CDR1 reads PRHDT; CDR2 reads FYEKMQ (reference sequence). The length of the CDR3 is 16 residues. The V gene lost 4 bases and the J gene lost 0 bases, with 15 bases spanning the gap. CDR3 sequence reads: CASSSRRDPMNTEAFF. Here the CDR3 DNA reads TGTGCCAGCAGCTCTCGACGGGACCCGATGAACACTGAAGCTTTCTTT.

V and J are TRBV28 and TRBJ2-7; TRBD1 might be the D (6 bases). Trimming stripped 4 bases from V and 4 bases from J, with 8 bases between. This CDR3 has 12 amino acids. CDR1 and CDR2 (germline): MDHEN, SYDVKM. The CDR3 protein is CASSWTEYEQYF. In DNA, the CDR3 is TGTGCCAGCAGTTGGACAGAGTACGAGCAGTACTTC.

V and J are TRBV9 and TRBJ2-1; perhaps D is TRBD1 or TRBD2 (5 bases each). CDR3 size: 15 residues. CDR1 SGDLS and CDR2 YYNGEE come from the germline V gene. Trimming removed 2 bases at V and 1 base at J, with 10 bases between. The DNA of the CDR3 is TGTGCCAGCAGCGTGGGGCTAGCTTCCTACAATGAGCAGTTCTTC. It is translated as CASSVGLASYNEQFF. Variable domain in full (rest from reference TRBV9 and TRBJ2-1): DSGVTQTPKHLITATGQRVTLRCSPRSGDLSVYWYQQSLDQGLQFLIQYYNGEERAKGNILERFSAQQFPDLHSELNLSSLELGDSALYFCASSVGLASYNEQFFGPGTRLTVL.

For the CDR3, the DNA is TGTGCCAGCAGCCCAGACAGGGCCTCCTACGAGCAGTACTTC. As protein: CASSPDRASYEQYF. V and J are TRBV5-6 and TRBJ2-7; TRBD1 matches 7 bases. V lost 4 bases to trimming and J lost 0 bases; unmatched junction nucleotides: 4. CDR1 and CDR2 from the germline V gene are SGHDT and YYEEEE. The CDR3 runs to 14 residues. The whole variable domain, remainder taken from reference TRBV5-6 and TRBJ2-7, is DAGVTQSPTHLIKTRGQQVTLRCSPKSGHDTVSWYQQALGQGPQFIFQYYEEEERQRGNFPDRFSGHQFPNYSSELNVNALLLGDSALYLCASSPDRASYEQYFGPGTRLTVT.

The rearrangement uses TRBV6-5 and TRBJ1-3; D is perhaps TRBD1 (5 bases). V dropped 2 bases and J dropped 4 bases, with 12 bases sitting between them. Germline CDR1 and CDR2: MNHEY and SVGAGI. The CDR3 loop spans 15 amino acids. The CDR3 loop is CASSYNSGPGNTIYF. The CDR3 DNA reads TGTGCCAGCAGTTACAACTCGGGGCCGGGAAACACCATATATTTT.

This rearrangement joins TRBV29-1 to TRBJ1-1; D perhaps matches TRBD1 (6 bases). V dropped 7 bases and J dropped 8 bases, with 23 bases sitting between them. The CDR3 runs to 14 residues. Germline-derived CDR1 and CDR2 are SQVTM and ANQGSEA. CDR3 bases: TGCAGCGCCAACCTCGGGACAAAAACCTTCGAAGCTTTCTTT. Its translation is CSANLGTKTFEAFF.

This chain uses TRBV7-2 with TRBJ2-7, with 15 bases lining up with TRBD2. This CDR3 has 15 residues. V dropped 5 bases and J dropped 5; count of bases not matched to a gene: 4. CDR1 is SGHTA, CDR2 FQGNSA, per germline. The CDR3 DNA is TGTGCCAGCAGCGTTGGACTAGCGGGGGGGAACGAGCAGTACTTC. It specifies CASSVGLAGGNEQYF.

The chain links TRBV6-6 to TRBJ1-2; D remains unclear. Germline CDR1 is MNHNY and CDR2 is SVGAGI (reference sequence). CDR3 length: 12 amino acids. V lost 8 bases and J lost 2, with 9 bases in between. The CDR3 sequence: CASETANYGYTF. The CDR3, as DNA: TGTGCCAGCGAGACGGCAAACTATGGCTACACCTTC.

This clone was observed a handful of times. The chain uses TRBV4-2 and TRBJ2-3; 9 nucleotides agree with TRBD2. The ends lost 0 bases at V and 4 bases at J; junction bases unmatched: 2. The CDR3 consists of 15 residues. Germline V gives CDR1 LGHNA, CDR2 YNFKEQ. CDR3 nucleotides: TGTGCCAGCAGCCAAGAGCGGGGGGGCCCAGATACGCAGTATTTT. Residues: CASSQERGGPDTQYF.

The rearrangement joins TRBV19 to TRBJ2-1; 7 nucleotides match TRBD1. The germline V gene encodes CDR1 LNHDA and CDR2 SQIVND (reference sequence). CDR3 size: 16 residues. The V and J ends lost 7 bases and 4 bases, in that order; junction bases with no gene match: 13. CDR3 in DNA: TGTGCCAGTACCTCCATGGGGACAGAGACTTACAATGAGCAGTTCTTC. It specifies CASTSMGTETYNEQFF. Variable domain in full (rest from reference TRBV19 and TRBJ2-1): DGGITQSPKYLFRKEGQNVTLSCEQNLNHDAMYWYRQDPGQGLRLIYYSQIVNDFQKGDIAEGYSVSREKKESFPLTVTSAQKNPTAFYLCASTSMGTETYNEQFFGPGTRLTVL.

The chain uses TRBV7-2 and TRBJ2-7; D tentatively fits TRBD1 or TRBD2 (5 bases each). V gave up 4 bases and J gave up 3 bases, with 13 bases separating them. Germline V gene data show CDR1 as SGHTA and CDR2 as FQGNSA. The CDR3 totals 14 residues. The CDR3 is CASSSTRGGYEQYF. CDR3 DNA: TGTGCCAGCAGCTCCACACGTGGGGGCTACGAGCAGTACTTC.

The chain combines TRBV27 with TRBJ1-1; unclear D gene. The CDR3 extends over 16 amino acids. CDR1 is MNHEY and CDR2 is SMNVEV in the germline V gene (reference sequence). With 5 bases removed from V and 2 bases from J, the gap between germline ends came to 18 bases. CDR3 coding DNA: TGTGCCAGCAGTCTGAACGAGGTCTTGGGTAACACTGAAGCTTTCTTT. Its protein is CASSLNEVLGNTEAFF.

This chain links TRBV27 with TRBJ2-5, with a possible D match to TRBD2 (6 bases). Germline-derived CDR1 and CDR2 are MNHEY and SMNVEV (reference sequence). The CDR3 has 13 residues. V lost 4 bases and J lost 5, with 11 bases in between. DNA of the CDR3: TGTGCCAGCAGTTGGGGGGTGGCGGAGACCCAGTACTTC. Protein: CASSWGVAETQYF.

This rearrangement joins TRBV6-1 to TRBJ1-5, with 7 positions matching TRBD1. V lost 3 bases, J lost 1 base, and 12 bases stayed unmatched. CDR1 and CDR2 from the germline V gene are MNHNS and SASEGT. This CDR3 region has 18 residues. In nucleotides, the CDR3 is TGTGCCAGCAGTGATTGGACAGGTTACGTAGTAAGCAATCAGCCCCAGCATTTT. It translates to CASSDWTGYVVSNQPQHF.